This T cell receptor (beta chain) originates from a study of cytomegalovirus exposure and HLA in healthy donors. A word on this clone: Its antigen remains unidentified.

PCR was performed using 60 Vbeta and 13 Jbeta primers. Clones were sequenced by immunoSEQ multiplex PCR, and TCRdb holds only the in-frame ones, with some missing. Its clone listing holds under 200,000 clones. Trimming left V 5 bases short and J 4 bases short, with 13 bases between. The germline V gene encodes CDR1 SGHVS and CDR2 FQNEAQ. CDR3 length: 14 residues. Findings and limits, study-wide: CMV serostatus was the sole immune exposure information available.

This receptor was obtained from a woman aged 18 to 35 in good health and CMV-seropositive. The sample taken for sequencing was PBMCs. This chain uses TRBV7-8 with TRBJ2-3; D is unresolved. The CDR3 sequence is CASSPSLPPDTQYF. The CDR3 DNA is TGTGCCAGCAGCCCCAGTCTCCCGCCAGATACGCAGTATTTT. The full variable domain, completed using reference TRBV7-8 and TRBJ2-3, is GAGVSQSPRYKVAKRGQDVALRCDPISGHVSLFWYQQALGQGPEFLTYFQNEAQLDKSGLPSDRFFAERPEGSVSTLKIQRTQQEDSAVYLCASSPSLPPDTQYFGPGTRLTVL.